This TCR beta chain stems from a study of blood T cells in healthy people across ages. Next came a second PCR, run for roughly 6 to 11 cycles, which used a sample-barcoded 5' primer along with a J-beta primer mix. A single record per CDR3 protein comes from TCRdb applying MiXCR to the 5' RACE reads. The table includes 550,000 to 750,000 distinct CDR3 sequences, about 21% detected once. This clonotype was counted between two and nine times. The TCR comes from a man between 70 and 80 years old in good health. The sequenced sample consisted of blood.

Here the CDR3 DNA reads TGTGCCAGTAGTATAATGGGACAGGAGAAAGCTTTCTTT. It translates to CASSIMGQEKAFF. The chain combines TRBV19 with TRBJ1-1, with 8 bases lining up with TRBD1. The CDR3 runs to 13 residues. Per germline, CDR1 LNHDA and CDR2 SQIVND (reference sequence). The junction had 5 bases not matched to a gene; V was cut back by 2 bases and J by 9 bases. Full variable domain (missing parts from reference TRBV19 and TRBJ1-1): DGGITQSPKYLFRKEGQNVTLSCEQNLNHDAMYWYRQDPGQGLRLIYYSQIVNDFQKGDIAEGYSVSREKKESFPLTVTSAQKNPTAFYLCASSIMGQEKAFFGQGTRLTVV.